This is a list of T cell receptor beta chains from one sample in a study of blood T cell repertoires in COVID-19. Only in-frame clones appear in the TCRdb table, and some are missing; sequencing was by immunoSEQ multiplex PCR. The repertoire consists of more than 95,000 clones, with around nine tenths occurring once and the leading ten covering 1.5%. Material: peripheral blood. The receptors derive from a human donor in a cohort sampled during active COVID-19. Both conserved end residues are part of each CDR3. The D gene is left open where the match is weak. Clone size is not always given. Where it is, it says once, few, many or a class for expanded clones.

clone size: .
J gene: TRBJ2-1
D gene: TRBD1
V gene: TRBV7-9
CDR3 DNA: TGTGCCAGCAGCTCGGGACAGGGAGCCTACAATGAGCAGTTCTTC
CDR3 protein: CASSSGQGAYNEQFF

clone size: .
J gene: TRBJ2-1
D gene: TRBD1
V gene: TRBV3-1/TRBV3-2
CDR3 DNA: TGTGCCAGCAGCCCCCAGGGACAGTACAATGAGCAGTTCTTC
CDR3 protein: CASSPQGQYNEQFF

clone size: .
J gene: TRBJ1-5
D gene: TRBD1
V gene: TRBV28
CDR3 DNA: TGTGCCAGCAGTTTCCCTGACAGGGTTAATCAGCCCCAGCATTTT
CDR3 protein: CASSFPDRVNQPQHF

clone size: once
J gene: TRBJ1-2
D gene: TRBD1
V gene: TRBV28
CDR3 DNA: TGTGCCAGCAGCTTGGGACAGGGAGTTTCTGGCTACACCTTC
CDR3 protein: CASSLGQGVSGYTF

clone size: .
J gene: TRBJ1-1
D gene: .
V gene: TRBV2
CDR3 DNA: TGTGCCAGCAGTAAGCAGGGAACTGAAGCTTTCTTT
CDR3 protein: CASSKQGTEAFF

clone size: .
J gene: TRBJ2-7
D gene: .
V gene: TRBV3-1/TRBV3-2
CDR3 DNA: TGTGCCAGCAGCCAAATTTCGGGTCGCGTGGACTTC
CDR3 protein: CASSQISGRVDF

clone size: .
J gene: TRBJ2-1
D gene: TRBD2
V gene: TRBV5-8
CDR3 DNA: TGTGCCAGCAGCTTTACTAGCGGAGCGACCTACAATGAGCAGTTCTTC
CDR3 protein: CASSFTSGATYNEQFF

clone size: .
J gene: TRBJ1-5
D gene: .
V gene: TRBV16
CDR3 DNA: TGTGCCAGCAGCCAATCTTCAGGGTTTTGGGGCAATCAGCCCCAGCATTTT
CDR3 protein: CASSQSSGFWGNQPQHF

clone size: few
J gene: TRBJ2-1
D gene: TRBD2
V gene: TRBV6-2/TRBV6-3
CDR3 DNA: TGTGCCAGCAGCCGTGGACTAGCGGCCACCCAGTTCTTC
CDR3 protein: CASSRGLAATQFF

clone size: .
J gene: TRBJ1-2
D gene: .
V gene: TRBV7-9
CDR3 DNA: TGTGCCAGCAGCTTAGCGGACACTTCTAACTATGGCTACACCTTC
CDR3 protein: CASSLADTSNYGYTF

clone size: .
J gene: TRBJ2-5
D gene: TRBD1
V gene: TRBV19
CDR3 DNA: TGTGCCAGTAGTATAGAAGGGGGCAGGGAGACCCAGTACTTC
CDR3 protein: CASSIEGGRETQYF

clone size: .
J gene: TRBJ2-1
D gene: .
V gene: TRBV10-1
CDR3 DNA: TGCGCCAGCAGTGAGTCATCAGTGCCGAATGAGCAGTTCTTC
CDR3 protein: CASSESSVPNEQFF

clone size: .
J gene: TRBJ1-5
D gene: .
V gene: TRBV21-1
CDR3 DNA: TGTGCCAGCAGCAAAGTGATTGGGACAGGGTATCAGCCCCAGCATTTT
CDR3 protein: CASSKVIGTGYQPQHF

clone size: .
J gene: TRBJ2-1
D gene: TRBD2
V gene: TRBV29-1
CDR3 DNA: TGCAGCGTTGAAGCTAGCGGATCGGTCTACAATGAGCAGTTCTTC
CDR3 protein: CSVEASGSVYNEQFF

clone size: .
J gene: TRBJ2-2
D gene: .
V gene: TRBV20-1
CDR3 DNA: TGCAGTGCTAGTATACTAGCAGATGGCACCGGGGAGCTGTTTTTT
CDR3 protein: CSASILADGTGELFF

clone size: .
J gene: TRBJ2-1
D gene: .
V gene: TRBV4-1
CDR3 DNA: TGCGCCAGCAGCCAAGAGGCTAGCCTATCCTACAATGAGCAGTTCTTC
CDR3 protein: CASSQEASLSYNEQFF

clone size: .
J gene: TRBJ2-7
D gene: TRBD1
V gene: TRBV11-2
CDR3 DNA: TGTGCCAGCAGCTTAAGGGCAGGGGGCAACGAGCAGTACTTC
CDR3 protein: CASSLRAGGNEQYF

clone size: .
J gene: TRBJ1-5
D gene: TRBD1
V gene: TRBV7-2
CDR3 DNA: TGTGCCAGCAGCCCGGGACAGGGAAGCAATCAGCCCCAGCATTTT
CDR3 protein: CASSPGQGSNQPQHF

clone size: .
J gene: TRBJ2-7
D gene: TRBD1
V gene: TRBV19
CDR3 DNA: TGTGCCACTAAAGGACAGGGGGTCCCCTACGAGCAGTACTTC
CDR3 protein: CATKGQGVPYEQYF

clone size: .
J gene: TRBJ2-5
D gene: TRBD1
V gene: TRBV6-6
CDR3 DNA: TGTGCCAGCAGTCCAGGGGGCAGACAAGAGACCCAGTACTTC
CDR3 protein: CASSPGGRQETQYF

clone size: few
J gene: TRBJ1-6
D gene: .
V gene: TRBV12-1
CDR3 DNA: TGTGCCAGCAGCTCCTTGGACAGGGGGCTTGGGTCACCCCTCCACTTT
CDR3 protein: CASSSLDRGLGSPLHF

clone size: .
J gene: TRBJ2-3
D gene: TRBD2
V gene: TRBV6-1
CDR3 DNA: TGTGCCAGCAGTGAAGCTAGCGGGACGGGTGCAGATACGCAGTATTTT
CDR3 protein: CASSEASGTGADTQYF

clone size: once
J gene: TRBJ1-1
D gene: .
V gene: TRBV29-1
CDR3 DNA: TGCAGCGTTTCCAGGGGTACTGAAGCTTTCTTT
CDR3 protein: CSVSRGTEAFF

clone size: .
J gene: TRBJ1-1
D gene: .
V gene: TRBV24-1
CDR3 DNA: TGTGCCACGCCGACAGTCCGAGTGAACACTGAAGCTTTCTTT
CDR3 protein: CATPTVRVNTEAFF

clone size: .
J gene: TRBJ2-1
D gene: TRBD2
V gene: TRBV3-1/TRBV3-2
CDR3 DNA: TGTGCCAGCAGCCAAACCTCCGGGGGGGGGCAGTTCTTC
CDR3 protein: CASSQTSGGGQFF

clone size: .
J gene: TRBJ2-1
D gene: TRBD2
V gene: TRBV7-2
CDR3 DNA: TGTGCCAGCAGCTTATTTCAAGCGGGACCCTACAATGAGCAGTTCTTC
CDR3 protein: CASSLFQAGPYNEQFF

clone size: .
J gene: TRBJ1-4
D gene: .
V gene: TRBV30
CDR3 DNA: TGTGCCTCAGACAGAGGTCCCAGTGAAAAACTGTTTTTT
CDR3 protein: CASDRGPSEKLFF

clone size: once
J gene: TRBJ2-3
D gene: .
V gene: TRBV10-2
CDR3 DNA: TGCGCCAGCAGTGAGTGGGCGACCCGGGATACGCAGTATTTT
CDR3 protein: CASSEWATRDTQYF

clone size: .
J gene: TRBJ2-2
D gene: TRBD1
V gene: TRBV7-9
CDR3 DNA: TGTGCCAGCAGCTCGATACCGGACAGGGAAATCTCCGGGGAGCTGTTTTTT
CDR3 protein: CASSSIPDREISGELFF

clone size: .
J gene: TRBJ2-7
D gene: TRBD1
V gene: TRBV5-4
CDR3 DNA: TGTGCCAGCAGCACGCCGGGACAGGGTTCCTACGAGCAGTACTTC
CDR3 protein: CASSTPGQGSYEQYF

clone size: .
J gene: TRBJ2-3
D gene: .
V gene: TRBV20-1
CDR3 DNA: TGCAGTGCTAGTGGACAGGGGCCCGATCTAGCGGGGGTAGATACGCAGTATTTT
CDR3 protein: CSASGQGPDLAGVDTQYF

clone size: few
J gene: TRBJ2-3
D gene: .
V gene: TRBV19
CDR3 DNA: TGTGCCAGTAGTCACCTGGGAGCGACCGGCACAGATACGCAGTATTTT
CDR3 protein: CASSHLGATGTDTQYF

clone size: .
J gene: TRBJ1-3
D gene: .
V gene: TRBV9
CDR3 DNA: TGTGCCAGCAGCGTAGCTCCCGGACAGACTTCTGGAAACACCATATATTTT
CDR3 protein: CASSVAPGQTSGNTIYF

clone size: .
J gene: TRBJ1-2
D gene: TRBD1
V gene: TRBV5-4
CDR3 DNA: TGTGCCAGCAGCCTCGGGACAGGCGGGGAGGGCTACACCTTC
CDR3 protein: CASSLGTGGEGYTF

clone size: many
J gene: TRBJ2-1
D gene: TRBD1
V gene: TRBV4-1
CDR3 DNA: TGCGCCAGCTCCCAAAGTGGGACAGGGTCCCATGAGCAGTTCTTC
CDR3 protein: CASSQSGTGSHEQFF

clone size: medium-sized
J gene: TRBJ2-5
D gene: TRBD1
V gene: TRBV28
CDR3 DNA: TGTGCCAGCAGCTGGACAGGCCTAAATGGGGAGACCCAGTACTTC
CDR3 protein: CASSWTGLNGETQYF

clone size: .
J gene: TRBJ1-4
D gene: .
V gene: TRBV9
CDR3 DNA: TGTGCCAGCAGCGTAGATGCCAGAAGAGGAACTAATGAAAAACTGTTTTTT
CDR3 protein: CASSVDARRGTNEKLFF

clone size: .
J gene: TRBJ2-5
D gene: .
V gene: TRBV5-1
CDR3 DNA: TGCGCCAGCAGCTTGGAGGGGCCGGAGACCCAGTACTTC
CDR3 protein: CASSLEGPETQYF

clone size: .
J gene: TRBJ1-2
D gene: .
V gene: TRBV7-9
CDR3 DNA: TGTGCCAGCAGCCCAAGGGGTAACTATGGCTACACCTTC
CDR3 protein: CASSPRGNYGYTF

clone size: once
J gene: TRBJ1-1
D gene: .
V gene: TRBV7-2
CDR3 DNA: TGTGCCAGCATAATAATTTCGACAATCGATGAAGCTTTCTTT
CDR3 protein: CASIIISTIDEAFF

clone size: .
J gene: TRBJ2-3
D gene: TRBD1
V gene: TRBV6-2/TRBV6-3
CDR3 DNA: TGTGCCAGCAGCCCCGGGACAGGTGGCACAGATACGCAGTATTTT
CDR3 protein: CASSPGTGGTDTQYF

clone size: .
J gene: TRBJ2-7
D gene: TRBD1
V gene: TRBV5-1
CDR3 DNA: TGCGCCAGCAGCCAGACAGGGTTCGCCTACGAGCAGTACTTC
CDR3 protein: CASSQTGFAYEQYF

clone size: .
J gene: TRBJ2-3
D gene: .
V gene: TRBV21-1
CDR3 DNA: TGTGCCAGCAGCAAAGTCCCTAGCGGGGGCCCTAGCACAGATACGCAGTATTTT
CDR3 protein: CASSKVPSGGPSTDTQYF

clone size: .
J gene: TRBJ2-7
D gene: .
V gene: TRBV11-2
CDR3 DNA: TGTGCCAGCAGCTTACTTGCAGGGGGGCAGTTTTACGAGCAGTACTTC
CDR3 protein: CASSLLAGGQFYEQYF

clone size: .
J gene: TRBJ2-7
D gene: .
V gene: TRBV19
CDR3 DNA: TGTGCCAGTAGTAGTTTGAGCGAGCAGTACTTC
CDR3 protein: CASSSLSEQYF

clone size: .
J gene: TRBJ2-1
D gene: TRBD2
V gene: TRBV6-6
CDR3 DNA: TGTGCCAGCAGTTACGGGACTAGCAACAATGAGCAGTTCTTC
CDR3 protein: CASSYGTSNNEQFF

clone size: .
J gene: TRBJ2-7
D gene: .
V gene: TRBV7-6
CDR3 DNA: TGTGCCAGCAGCTTAGCACAGGGATCCGGGGAGCAGTACTTC
CDR3 protein: CASSLAQGSGEQYF

clone size: .
J gene: TRBJ2-2
D gene: TRBD2
V gene: TRBV5-1
CDR3 DNA: TGCGCCAGCAGCTTGGGCCCCCGGGTAGCTAGCGGGGAGAACACCGGGGAGCTGTTTTTT
CDR3 protein: CASSLGPRVASGENTGELFF

clone size: .
J gene: TRBJ2-7
D gene: TRBD1
V gene: TRBV7-9
CDR3 DNA: TGTGCCAGCAGCCACCGGGACAGGTTCAACGAGCAGTACTTC
CDR3 protein: CASSHRDRFNEQYF

clone size: .
J gene: TRBJ2-5
D gene: .
V gene: TRBV27
CDR3 DNA: TGTGCCAGCAGTTCTTCTAGCGTGGGGACCCAGTACTTC
CDR3 protein: CASSSSSVGTQYF